The rows below give T cell receptor beta chains drawn from one sample of a study of CD8+CD57+ T cells in acquired aplastic anemia. TCRdb fed the reads into MiXCR, producing one record per CDR3 protein. Here the sample spans about 180,000 distinct CDR3 sequences, around half being singletons. The specimen sequenced was sorted CD4+, CD8+, or CD8+CD57+ T cells (not recorded which) from PBMCs. The origin of the receptors is a human donor with aplastic anemia. The CDR3 runs from the conserved cysteine through the conserved F or W. The order of the fields is clone size, D gene, CDR3 length, V gene, J gene, CDR3 protein, CDR3 DNA. D genes are given only for firm matches. Size is stated for part of the rows, as once, few or many counts, or as a class when the clone is expanded.

-	TRBD1	16	TRBV29-1	TRBJ2-1	CSVEDSGTGRADEQFF	TGCAGCGTTGAAGATTCAGGGACAGGGAGGGCCGATGAGCAGTTCTTC
few	TRBD2	10	TRBV2	TRBJ2-5	CASSEDRTSF	TGTGCCAGCAGTGAAGACCGGACTAGCTTC
many	-	16	TRBV10-3	TRBJ1-1	CAISDSRTGLNTEAFF	TGTGCCATCAGTGATTCCCGGACGGGGCTGAACACTGAAGCTTTCTTT
many	-	15	TRBV12-3/TRBV12-4	TRBJ2-1	CASRPGGTINNEQFF	TGTGCCAGCAGACCTGGGGGGACAATCAACAATGAGCAGTTCTTC
-	TRBD1	16	TRBV24-1	TRBJ2-3	CATSPSGTGSTDTQYF	TGTGCCACCTCCCCTTCCGGGACAGGGAGCACAGATACGCAGTATTTT
many	-	13	TRBV7-3	TRBJ2-4	CASSLTTGDIQYF	TGTGCCAGCAGCTTAACAACGGGGGACATTCAGTACTTC
-	-	16	TRBV7-6	TRBJ1-6	CASSFGAGDGSSPLHF	TGTGCCAGCAGCTTTGGGGCCGGGGATGGTAGTTCACCCCTCCACTTC
-	-	14	TRBV15	TRBJ2-7	CATSRPAVSYEQYF	TGTGCCACCAGCAGACCCGCGGTCTCCTACGAGCAGTACTTC
-	TRBD1	13	TRBV24-1	TRBJ2-1	CATTRQGSNEQFF	TGTGCCACCACTCGACAGGGTTCCAATGAGCAGTTCTTC
many	-	15	TRBV7-6	TRBJ1-1	CASSLQGTRPTEAFF	TGTGCCAGCAGCCTTCAGGGGACCCGACCTACTGAAGCTTTCTTT
-	-	14	TRBV15	TRBJ2-7	CATSSTPISYEQYF	TGTGCCACCAGCAGTACACCAATCTCCTACGAGCAGTACTTC